This TCR beta chain originates from a study of T cell repertoires in cytomegalovirus infection. About the research overall: CMV epitopes that were recently identified and HLA-C-restricted were used alongside well-studied HLA-B-restricted ones. Matching HLA type and CMV infection were both indicated by public TCR beta signatures. Study findings and constraints: Based on cumulative public TCR beta family frequency, carriers of CMV plus the relevant HLA were identified.

The germline V and J ends were trimmed by 7 bases and 0 bases, with 12 bases remaining between them. Germline CDR1 MNHEY, CDR2 SMNVEV (reference sequence). CDR3 length: 14 amino acids. A remark on this clonotype: Its antigen is as yet unknown.

TCRdb re-derived calls from the reads in MiXCR, one entry per CDR3 protein. Among some 940,000 distinct CDR3 sequences listed, less than 35% were seen once. Source: cultured CD8+ T cells from PBMCs, taken from culture after CMV antigen stimulation. This clonotype originated in a human donor in good health (CMV status not recorded). Some clones in this sample may be carry-over from other donors' samples. The chain uses TRBV27 and TRBJ1-1; a weak D match, TRBD1 (6 bases). CDR3 region: CASTTGTLNTEAFF. In DNA, the CDR3 is TGTGCCAGCACCACAGGGACATTGAACACTGAAGCTTTCTTT.